One and the same sample provided the 10 T cell receptor beta chains below, sequenced in a study of control samples from healthy donors and cancer patients. Libraries were prepared by immunoSEQ multiplex PCR; TCRdb keeps only in-frame clonotypes and omits some of them. This table holds 150,000 to 200,000 clones, 85% to 90% found once. The sample consisted of blood. All receptors derive from a man aged 18 to 29 in good health.

The chain joins TRBV5-1 to TRBJ1-1; 9 bases are shared with TRBD1. Per the germline V gene, CDR1 is SGHRS and CDR2 is YFSETQ. The CDR3 sequence is 20 residues long. Trimming at V came to 0 bases and at J to 0 bases, leaving 15 bases not matched to a gene. The CDR3 loop is CASSLGPTRTGARMNTEAFF. For the CDR3, the DNA is TGCGCCAGCAGCTTGGGGCCCACTCGGACAGGGGCACGCATGAACACTGAAGCTTTCTTT.

V and J are TRBV7-9 and TRBJ1-4, with a weak D call TRBD1 (6 bases). The V end was cut by 2 bases, the J end by 7 bases, with 23 bases between. The CDR3 extends over 18 amino acids. Germline values: CDR1 SEHNR, CDR2 FQNEAQ (reference sequence). The CDR3, as DNA: TGTGCCAGCAGCTTATACGCCGGGACACCGACCTGGGGTGAAAAACTGTTTTTT. Amino acid sequence: CASSLYAGTPTWGEKLFF.

The chain links TRBV5-1 to TRBJ1-1, with 8 bases aligning to TRBD1. The CDR3 is 15 residues long. V gave up 2 bases and J gave up 1 base; unmatched junction bases: 4. The germline CDR1 and CDR2 sequences are SGHRS and YFSETQ. CDR3 coding DNA: TGCGCCAGCAGCTTTCCCGGGACAGGGAACACTGAAGCTTTCTTT. The encoded protein is CASSFPGTGNTEAFF.

This chain connects TRBV9 to TRBJ1-1, with 10 bases aligning to TRBD1. V shed 3 bases, J shed 7 bases, and the junction held 12 bases outside the gene matches. The CDR3 extends over 16 amino acids. Looked up from germline, CDR1 is SGDLS and CDR2 is YYNGEE. The CDR3 protein is CASSGSPRQGASEAFF. The CDR3 region has the DNA TGTGCCAGCAGCGGAAGTCCTCGACAGGGGGCAAGTGAAGCTTTCTTT.

V usage is TRBV3-1 (or the pseudogene TRBV3-2) and J usage is TRBJ1-5, with D perhaps TRBD1 (5 bases). This CDR3 is 14 amino acids long. Germline lookup yields CDR1 LGHDT and CDR2 YNNKEL (reference sequence). Trimming removed 2 bases from V and 5 bases from J, with 10 bases in between. In DNA form, the CDR3 reads TGTGCCAGCAGCCAAAATCCGGGGGATCAGCCCCAGCATTTT. As protein: CASSQNPGDQPQHF.

This clone showed up just once. V and J are TRBV30 and TRBJ1-1; 9 bases map to TRBD1. The CDR3 is made up of 14 amino acids. CDR1 is GTSNPN and CDR2 is SVGIG in the germline V gene (reference sequence). After removal of 7 bases from V and 4 bases from J, the junction contained 10 bases not matched to a gene. The CDR3 loop is CASQTGGWSTEAFF. CDR3 in DNA: TGTGCCTCACAAACAGGGGGCTGGAGCACTGAAGCTTTCTTT.

CDR3 nucleotide sequence: TGTGCCAGCAGCCTTAGATTGGGGGGGCAGGGAGGATCGGATGGCTACACCTTC. It translates to CASSLRLGGQGGSDGYTF. The chain uses TRBV7-6 and TRBJ1-2; D is possibly TRBD1 (6 bases). Trimming shortened V by 5 bases and J by 6 bases, and 28 bases separated the two germline ends. The CDR3 is 18 residues long. From germline, CDR1 is SGHVS and CDR2 FNYEAQ.

In DNA, the CDR3 is TGCGCCAGCAGCTGGAGGTCGGGCGGGGGCGGCACCGGGGAGCTGTTTTTT. Its protein is CASSWRSGGGGTGELFF. The chain employs TRBV5-1 and TRBJ2-2; possibly TRBD2 for D (7 bases). The CDR3 spans 17 residues. Trimming took off 3 bases at V and 4 bases at J, with 19 bases between the two ends. CDR1 is SGHRS and CDR2 is YFSETQ in the germline V gene. The full variable domain, completed using reference TRBV5-1 and TRBJ2-2, is KAGVTQTPRYLIKTRGQQVTLSCSPISGHRSVSWYQQTPGQGLQFLFEYFSETQRNKGNFPGRFSGRQFSNSRSEMNVSTLELGDSALYLCASSWRSGGGGTGELFFGEGSRLTVL.

V is TRBV6-5 and J is TRBJ2-5, with 8 bases identical to TRBD1. CDR3 length equals 15 residues. Germline CDR1 MNHEY, CDR2 SVGAGI. V lost 2 bases to trimming and J lost 5 bases; unmatched junction nucleotides: 7. CDR3 in amino acids: CASSYGQGFRETQYF. Here the CDR3 DNA reads TGTGCCAGCAGTTACGGACAGGGATTTCGGGAGACCCAGTACTTC.

In this sample, this clone turned up a few times. This chain uses TRBV4-3 with TRBJ1-4, with D possibly TRBD1 on 5 matching bases. The germline CDR1 and CDR2 sequences are LGHNA and YSLEER. The CDR3 extends over 15 amino acids. The V end was cut by 3 bases, the J end by 5 bases, with 13 bases between. The CDR3, as DNA: TGCGCCAGCAGCCATACCCAGGGCACCAATGAAAAACTGTTTTTT. Residues: CASSHTQGTNEKLFF.